A single sample is the source of the 22 T cell receptor beta chains below, sequenced in a study of T-cell memory formation after mild COVID-19. TCRdb analysed the 5' RACE reads with MiXCR anew, one entry per CDR3 protein. The sample yields some 440,000 distinct CDR3 sequences, roughly 25% seen once. The sample consisted of PBMCs or a T cell subset sorted from them (not recorded which). All receptors derive from an adult woman who had mild COVID-19 (a few samples of this study predate the infection). Cell type and time point are not known.

The chain couples TRBV7-6 to TRBJ1-4; no firm D call. V shed 2 bases and J shed 5 bases, with 12 bases lying between them. CDR1 and CDR2 from the germline V gene are SGHVS and FNYEAQ. CDR3 length: 15 residues. The CDR3 region has the DNA TGTGCCAGCAGCTTATTAGCAGGAATCAATGAAAAACTGTTTTTT. The encoded protein is CASSLLAGINEKLFF.

The gene calls are TRBV5-5 and TRBJ2-1, with D perhaps given as TRBD1 or TRBD2 (5 bases each). CDR3 size: 17 residues. Germline V gene data show CDR1 as SGHKS and CDR2 as YYEKEE (reference sequence). Trimming pared 5 bases from V and 2 bases from J, leaving 20 bases between. This CDR3 reads CASSKGTGATTYNEQFF. The CDR3 nucleotides read TGTGCCAGCAGTAAGGGGACCGGCGCGACCACCTACAATGAGCAGTTCTTC. Variable domain in full (rest from reference TRBV5-5 and TRBJ2-1): DAGVTQSPTHLIKTRGQQVTLRCSPISGHKSVSWYQQVLGQGPQFIFQYYEKEERGRGNFPDRFSARQFPNYSSELNVNALLLGDSALYLCASSKGTGATTYNEQFFGPGTRLTVL.

In DNA, the CDR3 is TGTGCCAGCAGCTTTTGGCGGGAGGACGGGGAGCTGTTTTTT. Translated, it gives CASSFWREDGELFF. This chain joins TRBV7-9 and TRBJ2-2, with 8 nucleotides matching TRBD2. The trim removed 3 bases at V and 7 bases at J, leaving 4 bases unmatched. The CDR3 runs to 14 residues. In germline, CDR1 is SEHNR, CDR2 FQNEAQ (reference sequence).

This clonotype turned up a few times. This chain links TRBV9 with TRBJ2-7, with 7 bases fitting TRBD1. The germline V gene has CDR1 SGDLS and CDR2 YYNGEE. The CDR3 is 14 residues long. Trimming cost V 0 bases and J 2 bases; bases outside gene matches: 2. CDR3 in amino acids: CASSVDGTAYEQYF. CDR3 sequence (DNA): TGTGCCAGCAGCGTAGATGGGACAGCCTACGAGCAGTACTTC. Based on the CDR3 plus reference TRBV9 and TRBJ2-7, the full variable domain is DSGVTQTPKHLITATGQRVTLRCSPRSGDLSVYWYQQSLDQGLQFLIQYYNGEERAKGNILERFSAQQFPDLHSELNLSSLELGDSALYFCASSVDGTAYEQYFGPGTRLTVT.

The chain recombines TRBV7-2 with TRBJ1-2; 7 positions agree with TRBD1. Germline V gives CDR1 SGHTA, CDR2 FQGNSA. V trimming: 6 bases; J trimming: 3 bases; junction bases outside the gene matches: 7. The CDR3 runs 14 residues. The CDR3 sequence is CASRLPGGDYGYTF. In nucleotides, the CDR3 is TGTGCCAGCAGGCTCCCAGGGGGGGACTATGGCTACACCTTC.

This sequence joins TRBV6-2 or TRBV6-3 and TRBJ2-1; D ambiguous. The CDR3 loop spans 12 amino acids. The V gene lost 3 bases and the J gene lost 10 bases, with 10 bases spanning the gap. Germline V lookup: CDR1 MNHEY, CDR2 SVGEGT. In DNA form, the CDR3 reads TGTGCCAGCAGTTATCTACCTAGGGAGCAGTTCTTC. It specifies CASSYLPREQFF.

The V call is TRBV6-6, the J call TRBJ2-1; 7 bases map to TRBD1. This CDR3 contains 18 residues. Per germline, CDR1 MNHNY and CDR2 SVGAGI (reference sequence). V shed 7 bases, J shed 1 base, and the junction held 16 bases outside the gene matches. The CDR3: CASTPSRVGQPSYNEQFF. The CDR3 region has the DNA TGTGCCAGCACTCCTTCCAGGGTGGGACAGCCGTCCTACAATGAGCAGTTCTTC.

J is TRBJ1-1 and V is TRBV13; D gene ambiguous. CDR1 and CDR2 (germline): PRHDT, FYEKMQ (reference sequence). The CDR3 has 15 residues. V was cut by 0 bases and J by 1 base, with 9 bases left in between. CDR3 amino acids: CASSLGRRGNTEAFF. In DNA, the CDR3 is TGTGCCAGCAGCTTAGGCCGTCGGGGGAACACTGAAGCTTTCTTT.

The J gene is TRBJ1-1, the V gene TRBV19; 8 bases map to TRBD1. There are 13 residues in the CDR3. The germline CDR1 and CDR2 sequences are LNHDA and SQIVND (reference sequence). Trimming at V came to 6 bases and at J to 7 bases, leaving 7 bases not matched to a gene. The CDR3 spells CASRETGDREAFF. DNA of the CDR3: TGTGCCAGTAGAGAGACAGGGGACCGTGAAGCTTTCTTT.

This clonotype was seen a handful of times. CDR3: CASSYWTSGEQYF. CDR3 in DNA: TGTGCCAGCAGCTATTGGACTAGCGGTGAGCAGTACTTC. The gene calls are TRBV7-9 and TRBJ2-7, with 10 bases fitting TRBD2. The germline V gene has CDR1 SEHNR and CDR2 FQNEAQ (reference sequence). V shed 4 bases, J shed 7 bases, and the junction held 4 bases outside the gene matches. This CDR3 has 13 amino acids. Full variable domain (missing parts from reference TRBV7-9 and TRBJ2-7): DTGVSQNPRHKITKRGQNVTFRCDPISEHNRLYWYRQTLGQGPEFLTYFQNEAQLEKSRLLSDRFSAERPKGSFSTLEIQRTEQGDSAMYLCASSYWTSGEQYFGPGTRLTVT.

The rearrangement links TRBV12-3 or TRBV12-4 to TRBJ2-1; no firm D call. V was pared by 5 bases and J by 1 base, with 15 bases between. This CDR3 comprises 16 residues. The CDR3 loop is CASSQTSRRSYNEQFF. For the CDR3, the DNA is TGTGCCAGCAGTCAGACCTCCCGGAGATCCTACAATGAGCAGTTCTTC.

A few counts support this clonotype. This sequence joins TRBV3-1 and TRBJ2-1; tentatively, D is TRBD2 (7 bases). The V end lost 4 bases, the J end lost 6 bases, and 19 bases lay between the germline ends. The germline V gene encodes CDR1 LGHDT and CDR2 YNNKEL (reference sequence). The CDR3 is 16 amino acids. The chain's CDR3 is CASSRGGSRIGNEQFF. CDR3 DNA: TGTGCCAGCAGCCGGGGGGGCTCGCGTATCGGCAATGAGCAGTTCTTC.

The V call is TRBV7-8, the J call TRBJ1-5; 7 bases line up with TRBD1. With 2 bases clipped from V and 6 bases from J, the junction kept 10 bases outside the gene matches. This CDR3 comprises 16 residues. CDR1 is SGHVS, CDR2 FQNEAQ, per germline. The CDR3 DNA is TGTGCCAGCAGCTTATTAAGAGAGGGGGCTGGTCAGCCCCAGCATTTT. Translation gives CASSLLREGAGQPQHF.

The gene calls are TRBV3-1 and TRBJ2-1; 9 bases are shared with TRBD2. Germline V gene data show CDR1 as LGHDT and CDR2 as YNNKEL (reference sequence). The ends lost 0 bases at V and 4 bases at J; junction bases unmatched: 4. There are 16 residues in the CDR3. Written as DNA, the CDR3 is TGTGCCAGCAGCCAAGAAGAAGCGGGGGGTTACAATGAGCAGTTCTTC. Translation gives CASSQEEAGGYNEQFF.

The rearrangement uses TRBV5-1 and TRBJ2-6; perhaps TRBD1 as D (7 bases). The CDR3 has 16 residues. CDR1 is SGHRS, CDR2 YFSETQ, per germline. V was shortened by 4 bases and J by 2 bases, with 13 bases between the two germline ends. CDR3 loop: CASSPQGGTGANVLTF. The CDR3 DNA reads TGCGCCAGCAGCCCTCAGGGGGGAACTGGGGCCAACGTCCTGACTTTC.

The J gene is TRBJ2-1, the V gene TRBV12-3 or TRBV12-4, with a weak D call TRBD2 (6 bases). V gave up 5 bases and J gave up 7 bases, with 18 bases separating them. CDR3 length equals 15 residues. Here the CDR3 reads CASSPRDSGGNEQFF. The CDR3 nucleotides are TGTGCCAGCAGTCCCAGGGATAGCGGTGGGAATGAGCAGTTCTTC.

This clonotype turned up a few times. The V call is TRBV20-1, the J call TRBJ2-7; 8 bases map to TRBD1. CDR1 and CDR2 from the germline V gene are DFQATT and SNEGSKA (reference sequence). The trim removed 6 bases at V and 1 base at J, leaving 5 bases unmatched. This CDR3 is built from 13 residues. The CDR3 DNA reads as TGCAGTGCCGAGGACAGGGTGTCCTACGAGCAGTACTTC. Its protein product is CSAEDRVSYEQYF.

This clonotype showed up just a few times. The chain recombines TRBV10-3 with TRBJ1-6; D perhaps matches TRBD1 (5 bases). V was clipped by 3 bases and J by 5 bases, with 14 bases between them. The CDR3 consists of 16 residues. Germline values: CDR1 ENHRY, CDR2 SYGVKD. The CDR3 region has the DNA TGTGCCATCAGTGAACCCACAGGAGTTAATAATTCACCCCTCCACTTT. Protein: CAISEPTGVNNSPLHF.

The sample holds a few counts of this clonotype. This sequence joins TRBV5-5 and TRBJ2-1, with D perhaps matching TRBD2 (5 bases). Per germline, CDR1 SGHKS and CDR2 YYEKEE (reference sequence). There are 14 residues in the CDR3. V was trimmed by 4 bases and J by 9 bases, leaving 17 bases between them. The CDR3: CASSPGEYKVEQFF. In nucleotides, the CDR3 is TGTGCCAGCAGCCCCGGGGAGTACAAAGTTGAGCAGTTCTTC.

The chain employs TRBV9 and TRBJ1-5; perhaps TRBD1 as D (5 bases). V was shortened by 0 bases and J by 4 bases, with 8 bases between the two germline ends. The CDR3 sequence is 14 residues long. Germline CDR1 SGDLS, CDR2 YYNGEE. The CDR3 DNA follows: TGTGCCAGCAGCGTAGGGGGGAAGAATCAGCCCCAGCATTTT. Its protein product is CASSVGGKNQPQHF.

This clonotype has only a few counts. The V call is TRBV21-1, the J call TRBJ2-2; the table assigns TRBD1, which was not confirmed against the DNA. TRBV21-1 represents a pseudogene. CDR3 size: 16 residues. The CDR3, as DNA: TGTGCCAGCAGCCACAGGGTGCAATGGTACACCGGGGAGCTGTTTTTT. This encodes CASSHRVQWYTGELFF.

This chain uses TRBV25-1 with TRBJ2-7, with D maybe TRBD2 (6 bases). The CDR3 has 13 amino acids. The V end lost 5 bases, the J end lost 5 bases, and 13 bases lay between the germline ends. The germline CDR1 and CDR2 sequences are MGHDK and SYGVNS. CDR3 in amino acids: CASSNRESDEQYF. The CDR3 DNA follows: TGTGCCAGCAGTAACCGGGAGAGCGACGAGCAGTACTTC.